A single sample is the source of the 30 T cell receptor beta chains below, sequenced in a study of cytomegalovirus exposure and HLA in healthy donors. Both 60 Vbeta primers and 13 Jbeta primers went into the PCR. Libraries were prepared by immunoSEQ multiplex PCR; TCRdb keeps only in-frame clonotypes and omits some of them. The sample records some 150,000 clones, 80% being singletons. Material: PBMCs. These TCRs come from a man aged 50 to 59 in good health and CMV-seronegative.

The rearrangement uses TRBV5-4 and TRBJ1-1, with D uncertain. The V gene lost 5 bases and the J gene lost 3 bases, with 5 bases spanning the gap. The germline V gene has CDR1 SGHNT and CDR2 YYREEE (reference sequence). There are 11 residues in the CDR3. CDR3 in amino acids: CASREDTEAFF. CDR3 sequence (DNA): TGTGCCAGCAGGGAGGACACTGAAGCTTTCTTT.

The chain joins TRBV5-1 to TRBJ2-5; 11 nucleotides align to TRBD2. Germline CDR1 SGHRS, CDR2 YFSETQ. The junction had 3 bases not matched to a gene; V was cut back by 0 bases and J by 2 bases. The CDR3 spans 16 residues. CDR3 region: CASSLVVAGGQETQYF. CDR3 in DNA: TGCGCCAGCAGCTTGGTGGTAGCGGGAGGGCAAGAGACCCAGTACTTC.

Comment on this clone: The sample holds other DNA sequences that translate to the same CDR3. The genes are TRBV6-1 and TRBJ2-7, with 7 bases that match TRBD1. With 6 bases clipped from V and 1 base from J, the junction kept 9 bases outside the gene matches. The CDR3 has 15 amino acids. From germline, CDR1 is MNHNS and CDR2 SASEGT. As DNA, the CDR3 is TGTGCCAGCAGCCCCGCTCGACAGGGATCCTACGAGCAGTACTTC. Translating it yields CASSPARQGSYEQYF.

CDR3 loop: CASSPPTGNYGYTF. CDR3 sequence (DNA): TGTGCCAGCAGCCCCCCGACGGGAAACTATGGCTACACCTTC. This chain joins TRBV5-4 and TRBJ1-2; D uncertain. The V gene's germline CDR1 is SGHNT and CDR2 YYREEE (reference sequence). V was cut by 4 bases and J by 2 bases, with 12 bases left in between. The CDR3 runs to 14 residues.

V gene TRBV29-1 combines with J gene TRBJ1-1, with 9 bases that match TRBD1. Germline assignment: CDR1 SQVTM and CDR2 ANQGSEA. V trimming: 4 bases; J trimming: 7 bases; junction bases outside the gene matches: 10. The CDR3 has 14 residues. CDR3 protein: CSVGPGQGMGEAFF. CDR3 sequence (DNA): TGCAGCGTTGGCCCCGGACAGGGGATGGGTGAAGCTTTCTTT.

The chain is built from TRBV19 and TRBJ2-5; 10 bases agree with TRBD2. CDR1 and CDR2 from the germline V gene are LNHDA and SQIVND (reference sequence). V was pared by 7 bases and J by 5 bases, with 10 bases of the junction left unmatched. The CDR3 runs 15 residues. The DNA of the CDR3 is TGTGCCAGTAACAGAGCGGGGGGGCCGTGGGAGACCCAGTACTTC. Protein: CASNRAGGPWETQYF.

The chain's CDR3 is CAWSPRGAGQVEDTQYF. CDR3 sequence (DNA): TGTGCCTGGAGTCCCAGGGGTGCGGGACAGGTAGAAGATACGCAGTATTTT. The chain is built from TRBV30 and TRBJ2-3; 8 positions agree with TRBD1. Germline V gives CDR1 GTSNPN, CDR2 SVGIG (reference sequence). This CDR3 contains 17 residues. The V segment lost 2 bases and the J segment 5 bases; nucleotides outside the gene matches: 15.

V is TRBV5-6 and J is TRBJ2-5; TRBD1 matches at 7 bases. The CDR3 totals 14 residues. J gave up 11 bases and V 6 bases, and 16 bases lay outside the gene matches. The germline gives CDR1 SGHDT, CDR2 YYEEEE. CDR3 in DNA: TGTGCCAGCACCCCGACAGGGACCATGGGGGAGCAGTACTTC. Translation gives CASTPTGTMGEQYF. Full variable domain (outside the CDR3, taken from reference TRBV5-6 and TRBJ2-5): DAGVTQSPTHLIKTRGQQVTLRCSPKSGHDTVSWYQQALGQGPQFIFQYYEEEERQRGNFPDRFSGHQFPNYSSELNVNALLLGDSALYLCASTPTGTMGEQYFGPGTRLLVL.

A few counts support this clone. This chain uses TRBV4-1 with TRBJ1-1; D is unresolved. CDR1 and CDR2 (germline): MGHRA, YSYEKL. Trimming removed 1 base from V and 0 bases from J, with 9 bases in between. This CDR3 has 15 amino acids. As DNA, the CDR3 is TGCGCCAGCAGCCAAGTCGTACCTATGAACACTGAAGCTTTCTTT. Translated, it gives CASSQVVPMNTEAFF.

The chain joins TRBV6-6 to TRBJ2-3, with TRBD2 matching 12 bases. Germline V CDR1 and CDR2: MNHNY, SVGAGI (reference sequence). The CDR3 length is 15 residues. V shed 6 bases, J shed 4 bases, and the junction held 5 bases outside the gene matches. The CDR3 sequence: CASRLAGGRADTQYF. DNA of the CDR3: TGTGCCAGCAGACTAGCGGGGGGAAGGGCAGATACGCAGTATTTT.

The chain recombines TRBV7-9 with TRBJ2-7; TRBD2 agrees at 8 bases. Germline V gene data show CDR1 as SEHNR and CDR2 as FQNEAQ (reference sequence). This CDR3 region has 14 residues. The V gene end was trimmed by 1 base and the J gene end by 7 bases; junction bases not matched to a gene: 6. CDR3 DNA sequence: TGTGCCAGCAGCTTAGGAGCGGGAGCGCCGGAGCAGTACTTC. Its translation: CASSLGAGAPEQYF.

The rearrangement links TRBV5-1 to TRBJ2-5; maybe TRBD1 (6 bases). This CDR3 comprises 14 residues. The germline V gene encodes CDR1 SGHRS and CDR2 YFSETQ. Trimming pared 5 bases from V and 1 base from J, leaving 12 bases between. The CDR3 bases are TGCGCCAGCAGTTTTGACAGGACCCAAGAGACCCAGTACTTC. This gives the protein CASSFDRTQETQYF.

This clone showed up just once. The chain couples TRBV5-1 to TRBJ2-3; 8 bases line up with TRBD1. The J segment lost 10 bases and the V segment lost 3 bases, leaving 4 bases of the junction unmatched. The CDR3 loop spans 12 amino acids. Germline lookup yields CDR1 SGHRS and CDR2 YFSETQ. The DNA for the CDR3 is TGCGCCAGCAGCTCAGACAGGGGTCCGCAGTATTTT. The encoded protein is CASSSDRGPQYF.

V is TRBV15 and J is TRBJ2-5; D is unclear. Germline CDR1 reads LNHNV; CDR2 reads YYDKDF (reference sequence). The CDR3 runs 18 residues. V lost 0 bases and J lost 0, with 17 bases in between. CDR3 loop: CATSRDVAASIHQETQYF. The CDR3, as DNA: TGTGCCACCAGCAGAGATGTCGCGGCTAGTATCCACCAAGAGACCCAGTACTTC.

The chain carries TRBV9 and TRBJ1-5; TRBD1 aligns across 11 bases. CDR1 is SGDLS and CDR2 is YYNGEE in the germline V gene. After removal of 0 bases from V and 7 bases from J, the junction contained 3 bases not matched to a gene. This CDR3 contains 15 residues. CDR3 sequence reads: CASSVGGQGEQPQHF. DNA for the CDR3: TGTGCCAGCAGCGTAGGGGGACAGGGGGAACAGCCCCAGCATTTT.

The chain has TRBV9 and TRBJ1-2; 7 nucleotides match TRBD1. In germline, CDR1 is SGDLS, CDR2 YYNGEE. V was clipped by 4 bases and J by 2 bases; unmatched bases: 5. This CDR3 spans 14 amino acids. The CDR3 nucleotides are TGTGCCAGCAGCCCCCGGACAGGCAACTATGGCTACACCTTC. Residues: CASSPRTGNYGYTF.

The genes are TRBV5-4 and TRBJ2-1; a possible D gene is TRBD1 (5 bases). Trimming pared 0 bases from V and 4 bases from J, leaving 8 bases between. The germline V gene has CDR1 SGHNT and CDR2 YYREEE (reference sequence). The CDR3 sequence is 14 residues long. The CDR3 loop reads CASSLEGPYNEQFF. Written as DNA, the CDR3 is TGTGCCAGCAGCTTGGAGGGGCCGTACAATGAGCAGTTCTTC.

The CDR3 reads CASSSSGSSYEQYF. Written as DNA, the CDR3 is TGTGCCAGCAGTTCCAGCGGGAGCTCCTACGAGCAGTACTTC. This sequence joins TRBV2 and TRBJ2-7, with 8 bases that match TRBD2. CDR3 length: 14 residues. Germline values: CDR1 SNHLY, CDR2 FYNNEI. The junction had 3 bases not matched to a gene; V was cut back by 5 bases and J by 0 bases.

This rearrangement joins TRBV7-8 to TRBJ1-5; no definite D call. CDR1 is SGHVS and CDR2 is FQNEAQ in the germline V gene. With 5 bases removed from V and 3 bases from J, the gap between germline ends came to 14 bases. CDR3 length equals 15 residues. The CDR3 reads CASSPGVLDNQPQHF. CDR3 DNA: TGTGCCAGCAGCCCGGGAGTCCTTGACAATCAGCCCCAGCATTTT.

The genes are TRBV4-2 and TRBJ1-6, with 7 bases matching TRBD1. CDR1 is LGHNA, CDR2 YNFKEQ, per germline. Germline trimming cut 0 bases from V and 9 bases from J; bases unmatched to any gene: 14. The CDR3 covers 18 residues. In nucleotides, the CDR3 is TGTGCCAGCAGCCAAGAAAGATTAATGGGCACAGGGGCTTCACCCCTCCACTTT. Amino acids: CASSQERLMGTGASPLHF.

The genes are TRBV5-1 and TRBJ2-6; D gene uncertain. From germline, CDR1 is SGHRS and CDR2 YFSETQ. CDR3 length equals 15 residues. Trimming took off 3 bases at V and 0 bases at J, with 7 bases between the two ends. The CDR3 loop is CASSYFSSGANVLTF. Here the CDR3 DNA reads TGCGCCAGCAGCTATTTCAGCTCTGGGGCCAACGTCCTGACTTTC. The full variable domain, rest sourced from reference TRBV5-1 and TRBJ2-6, is KAGVTQTPRYLIKTRGQQVTLSCSPISGHRSVSWYQQTPGQGLQFLFEYFSETQRNKGNFPGRFSGRQFSNSRSEMNVSTLELGDSALYLCASSYFSSGANVLTFGAGSRLTVL.

The chain is built from TRBV15 and TRBJ1-1; D is unclear. CDR3 length: 12 residues. V was cut by 2 bases and J by 1 base, with 2 bases left in between. Looked up from germline, CDR1 is LNHNV and CDR2 is YYDKDF (reference sequence). CDR3 sequence (DNA): TGTGCCACCAGCAGACAGAACACTGAAGCTTTCTTT. Protein: CATSRQNTEAFF.

CDR3 nucleotides: TGTGCCAGCAGCTTCCAGTCCTCCTACGAGCAGTACTTC. Its translation is CASSFQSSYEQYF. V gene TRBV7-2 combines with J gene TRBJ2-7; no clear D. Germline assignment: CDR1 SGHTA and CDR2 FQGNSA. V lost 3 bases, J lost 0 bases, and 6 bases lay in between. The CDR3 is made up of 13 amino acids.

The chain has TRBV15 and TRBJ1-2, with a weak D call TRBD1 (5 bases). The germline CDR1 and CDR2 sequences are LNHNV and YYDKDF (reference sequence). CDR3 length: 14 amino acids. Trimming removed 0 bases at V and 2 bases at J, with 7 bases between. The CDR3 region is CATSRENRNYGYTF. CDR3 coding DNA: TGTGCCACCAGCAGAGAGAACAGGAACTATGGCTACACCTTC.

The chain combines TRBV30 with TRBJ2-5, with a possible D match to TRBD2 (6 bases). CDR1 is GTSNPN and CDR2 is SVGIG in the germline V gene (reference sequence). Trimming took off 5 bases at V and 6 bases at J, with 16 bases between the two ends. The CDR3 runs 13 residues. CDR3 sequence (DNA): TGTGCCTGGGTGGGACTGTCTCCGCAGACCCAGTACTTC. Its protein is CAWVGLSPQTQYF.

The chain joins TRBV11-2 to TRBJ2-3; TRBD1 is a possible D gene (6 bases). V was cut by 6 bases and J by 3 bases, with 13 bases left in between. Germline V gene sequence: CDR1 SGHAT, CDR2 FQNNGV. This CDR3 has 14 amino acids. CDR3 nucleotides: TGTGCCAGCAGAATAACAGGGAGTACAGATACGCAGTATTTT. Its translation: CASRITGSTDTQYF.

The chain combines TRBV6-1 with TRBJ2-5; 8 bases are shared with TRBD1. Germline CDR1 reads MNHNS; CDR2 reads SASEGT. CDR3 length: 13 residues. The junction had 10 bases not matched to a gene; V was cut back by 11 bases and J by 5 bases. The CDR3 bases are TGTGCCGCCCGGACAGGGAATCTTGAGACCCAGTACTTC. Translated, it gives CAARTGNLETQYF.

The CDR3 protein is CASSLGDRGTEAFF. For the CDR3, the DNA is TGTGCCAGCAGCTTAGGGGACAGGGGAACTGAAGCTTTCTTT. This chain joins TRBV7-3 and TRBJ1-1; the match to TRBD1 covers 10 bases. Trimming at V came to 2 bases and at J to 5 bases, leaving 2 bases not matched to a gene. The CDR3 is made up of 14 amino acids. Germline CDR1 reads SGHTA; CDR2 reads FQGTGA.

The genes are TRBV30 and TRBJ2-7, with 8 bases matching TRBD2. The trim removed 0 bases at V and 6 bases at J, leaving 13 bases unmatched. Looked up from germline, CDR1 is GTSNPN and CDR2 is SVGIG (reference sequence). The CDR3 runs 16 residues. CDR3: CAWSVPPGGLTSEQYF. The CDR3 DNA reads TGTGCCTGGAGTGTCCCTCCGGGAGGGTTGACTTCCGAGCAGTACTTC.

The chain recombines TRBV5-1 with TRBJ2-7, with 8 bases matching TRBD2. V lost 6 bases and J lost 2; bases outside the gene matches: 7. The CDR3 runs to 14 residues. Germline V gene sequence: CDR1 SGHRS, CDR2 YFSETQ. The CDR3 bases are TGCGCCAGCACGCCCTATAGCGGGACCTACGAGCAGTACTTC. Translating gives CASTPYSGTYEQYF.